This is a list of T cell receptor beta chains from one sample in a study of T-cell reconstitution after alpha-beta-depleted transplantation in children. TCRdb analysed the PCR reads with MiXCR anew, one entry per CDR3 protein. In the table there are some 500,000 distinct CDR3 sequences, approximately 30% of which are singletons. The sequences come from PBMCs from the stem cell graft donor, collected from the stem cell graft. The receptors here all came from a human donor who donated a stem cell graft to a child with aplastic anemia. Both conserved end residues are part of each CDR3.

V gene	J gene	CDR3 protein
TRBV27	TRBJ2-3	CASSSRLDGTDTQYF
TRBV20-1	TRBJ1-5	CSASRRGVSNQPQHF
TRBV10-3	TRBJ2-2	CAISKQGANTGELFF
TRBV6-2/TRBV6-3	TRBJ2-1	CASSLLAGPGNEQFF
TRBV28	TRBJ2-1	CASSGASGPLGEQFF
TRBV6-2/TRBV6-3	TRBJ2-2	CASSYGLADYTGELFF
TRBV7-2	TRBJ2-7	CASSLLFGQLYEQYF
TRBV20-1	TRBJ1-2	CSAGGGTGNGYTF
TRBV7-9	TRBJ2-5	CASSLFLRNLETQYF
TRBV20-1	TRBJ2-2	CSVGGTLNTGELFF
TRBV29-1	TRBJ2-1	CSVGQGSYNEQFF
TRBV24-1	TRBJ2-5	CATSDFSPAEKETQYF
TRBV7-2	TRBJ2-3	CASSLRTSGYTDTQYF
TRBV5-1	TRBJ2-1	CASTWRPGTSGSGEQFF
TRBV18	TRBJ2-5	CASSHSSGRSETQYF
TRBV29-1	TRBJ1-2	CSAARQIGYYGYTF
TRBV30	TRBJ2-2	CAGASGADTGELFF
TRBV27	TRBJ2-7	CASSPRTGTPYEQYF
TRBV10-3	TRBJ2-7	CAIRIQDGYEQYF
TRBV7-9	TRBJ2-2	CASSLTLAGWNTGELFF
TRBV20-1	TRBJ2-1	CSARDRNTEQFF
TRBV7-2	TRBJ1-4	CASSLDGTGVEKLFF
TRBV20-1	TRBJ2-6	CSAQEGANVLTF
TRBV12-3/TRBV12-4	TRBJ1-1	CASSPQGVMNTEAFF
TRBV18	TRBJ2-1	CASRGQMDFNEQFF
TRBV20-1	TRBJ1-6	CSARDGQGYNSPLHF
TRBV27	TRBJ2-1	CASSWNSGSRTYNEQFF
TRBV20-1	TRBJ2-3	CSASTGFTDTQYF
TRBV25-1	TRBJ2-2	CASRKVVGGANTGELFF
TRBV20-1	TRBJ2-6	CSAREAGGAGANVLTF
TRBV20-1	TRBJ1-3	CSAISRGQNTIYF
TRBV7-2	TRBJ2-7	CASSLGRGSYEQYF
TRBV4-3	TRBJ2-1	CASSQDQAGSYNEQFF
TRBV29-1	TRBJ2-7	CSVQVLAANEQYF
TRBV27	TRBJ2-7	CASSETDRTLKGEQYF
TRBV25-1	TRBJ2-1	CASPPRMVANYNEQFF
TRBV20-1	TRBJ1-6	CSASGASRLNSPLHF
TRBV28	TRBJ2-1	CASSLWTSGRAWNEQFF
TRBV29-1	TRBJ2-3	CSLLEGAGTDTQYF
TRBV28	TRBJ2-5	CASSPRAGVALETQYF
TRBV7-6	TRBJ2-3	CASSSLSHTQYF
TRBV7-3	TRBJ2-7	CASCLKAGAPYEQYF
TRBV6-5	TRBJ1-5	CASSNSIGNQPQHF
TRBV7-9	TRBJ1-4	CASSTKGKDPNEKLFF
TRBV29-1	TRBJ2-3	CSVAGTGRTDTQYF
TRBV18	TRBJ2-3	CASSPYGLAGPSGATDTQYF
TRBV12-3/TRBV12-4	TRBJ1-1	CASSLQQTNTEAFF
TRBV10-3	TRBJ2-5	CAISEMRGPPETQYF
TRBV12-3/TRBV12-4	TRBJ1-5	CATGRGDSNQPQHF
TRBV18	TRBJ2-2	CASSPGQDAGELFF
TRBV27	TRBJ2-5	CASSPRRDTKETQYF
TRBV29-1	TRBJ2-3	CSVVQGAADTQYF
TRBV30	TRBJ1-5	CAWSADSLNQPQHF
TRBV5-1	TRBJ2-1	CASSLISGILSNEQFF